Shown below are 12 T cell receptor beta chains from a single sample sequenced in a study of T-cell reconstitution after alpha-beta-depleted transplantation in children. A library of TCRbeta sequences, prepared with unique molecular identifiers, was generated. TCRdb fed the PCR reads into MiXCR, producing one record per CDR3 protein. The sample shows approximately 270,000 distinct CDR3 sequences, 9.9% of them seen only once. Sequenced here: PBMCs from the stem cell graft donor, sampled from the stem cell graft. The receptors originated from a human donor who donated a stem cell graft to a child with SCID.

This clonotype showed up just a few times. The chain has TRBV24-1 and TRBJ2-1; no clear D gene. Trimming took 4 bases from V and 0 from J, leaving 3 bases between them. Per germline, CDR1 KGHDR and CDR2 SFDVKD. CDR3 length: 13 amino acids. The CDR3, as DNA: TGTGCCACCAGTGAAAGCTCCTACAATGAGCAGTTCTTC. This encodes CATSESSYNEQFF.

The chain recombines TRBV5-1 with TRBJ2-3; 7 bases are a match to TRBD1. The CDR3 has 15 residues. Germline V lookup: CDR1 SGHRS, CDR2 YFSETQ. V lost 4 bases, J lost 3 bases, and 8 bases stayed unmatched. CDR3 in amino acids: CASSPLIQGTDTQYF. The CDR3 bases are TGCGCCAGCAGCCCACTAATACAGGGGACAGATACGCAGTATTTT.

This clonotype occurred many times. The genes are TRBV5-1 and TRBJ2-1; D is undetermined. This CDR3 contains 11 residues. Between the trimmed V and J ends, which lost 4 bases and 6 bases, there was a span of 5 bases. Germline V lookup: CDR1 SGHRS, CDR2 YFSETQ. The CDR3 DNA reads as TGCGCCAGCAGCCCGGGCAATGAGCAGTTCTTC. Its translation is CASSPGNEQFF.

There are a few counts of this clonotype. The V and J genes are TRBV5-4 and TRBJ1-6; the match to TRBD1 covers 8 bases. The V and J ends lost 5 bases and 9 bases, in that order; junction bases with no gene match: 7. CDR1 is SGHNT and CDR2 is YYREEE in the germline V gene (reference sequence). This CDR3 is 14 amino acids long. The CDR3 DNA is TGTGCCAGCAGTGACAGGGGAATCGGTTCACCCCTCCACTTT. It specifies CASSDRGIGSPLHF.

This clonotype was observed many times. The chain has TRBV12-3 or TRBV12-4 and TRBJ2-4; unclear D gene. V gave up 0 bases and J gave up 11 bases, with 26 bases separating them. The CDR3 runs to 18 residues. The CDR3 spells CASSLAGRGGPKTSLQYF. The CDR3 DNA reads TGTGCCAGCAGTTTAGCGGGCCGAGGCGGACCAAAAACATCCCTTCAGTACTTC.

This clonotype showed up just a few times. The chain recombines TRBV10-3 with TRBJ2-3; no reliable D call. The CDR3 is 14 amino acids. Trimming took off 8 bases at V and 2 bases at J, with 14 bases between the two ends. Germline V gene sequence: CDR1 ENHRY, CDR2 SYGVKD. The CDR3 nucleotides are TGTGCCATCGGTTCCGGCTCACTCACAGATACGCAGTATTTT. Its translation is CAIGSGSLTDTQYF.

The CDR3 region is CASSQVGMETQYF. The CDR3 nucleotides are TGTGCCAGCAGCCAAGTTGGAATGGAGACCCAGTACTTC. The chain couples TRBV4-2 to TRBJ2-5, with no clear D. From germline, CDR1 is LGHNA and CDR2 YNFKEQ. Trimming shortened V by 1 base and J by 5 bases, and 8 bases separated the two germline ends. This CDR3 comprises 13 residues.

This clonotype was counted between two and nine times. This rearrangement joins TRBV6-5 to TRBJ2-2; 8 nucleotides align to TRBD2. Germline CDR1 is MNHEY and CDR2 is SVGAGI. Losses at the gene ends were 10 bases for V and 6 bases for J; bases not matched to a gene: 4. This CDR3 is 12 amino acids long. The CDR3 protein is CATQRGSGELFF. CDR3 nucleotides: TGTGCCACCCAGCGGGGGTCCGGGGAGCTGTTTTTT.

V and J are TRBV3-1 and TRBJ1-5; possible D gene TRBD1, 6 bases. Per the germline V gene, CDR1 is LGHDT and CDR2 is YNNKEL (reference sequence). Trimming took off 2 bases at V and 6 bases at J, with 8 bases between the two ends. The CDR3 consists of 13 residues. CDR3 coding DNA: TGTGCCAGCAGCCAACAGACAGGTCAGCCCCAGCATTTT. It specifies CASSQQTGQPQHF. Complete variable domain (other parts from reference TRBV3-1 and TRBJ1-5): DTAVSQTPKYLVTQMGNDKSIKCEQNLGHDTMYWYKQDSKKFLKIMFSYNNKELIINETVPNRFSPKSPDKAHLNLHINSLELGDSAVYFCASSQQTGQPQHFGDGTRLSIL.

The rearrangement uses TRBV6-5 and TRBJ2-5; D is unresolved. Germline values: CDR1 MNHEY, CDR2 SVGAGI. V gave up 1 base and J gave up 4 bases, with 16 bases separating them. The CDR3 is made up of 16 amino acids. CDR3 protein: CASSYLSVRPGETQYF. DNA for the CDR3: TGTGCCAGCAGTTACTTGTCTGTCCGGCCAGGAGAGACCCAGTACTTC.

This clonotype appeared a few times. The chain employs TRBV15 and TRBJ1-5; no clear D gene. CDR1 and CDR2 from the germline V gene are LNHNV and YYDKDF (reference sequence). Trimming pared 1 base from V and 5 bases from J, leaving 15 bases between. This CDR3 spans 16 amino acids. CDR3 sequence: CATSRASPRPDQPQHF. CDR3 nucleotide sequence: TGTGCCACCAGCAGAGCCTCGCCGAGGCCAGATCAGCCCCAGCATTTT.

The chain links TRBV9 to TRBJ1-4; the D is unclear. The CDR3 loop spans 16 amino acids. The V gene's germline CDR1 is SGDLS and CDR2 YYNGEE. V lost 3 bases, J lost 6 bases, and 18 bases lay in between. Here the CDR3 reads CASSAPAEGVYEKLFF. The CDR3 DNA follows: TGTGCCAGCAGCGCGCCGGCTGAGGGAGTGTATGAAAAACTGTTTTTT.